This T cell receptor (beta chain) was identified in a study of control samples from healthy donors and cancer patients (TCRdb year 2020). The protocol used for the library was the immunoSEQ multiplex PCR assay. In its TCRdb copy, this immuneACCESS table keeps in-frame sequences only and misses some clones. Where compared with another copy, unresolved V genes explain less than half of these, and the others have no known cause. The sample records 130,000 or so clones, 70% to 90% of which are singletons. The top ten hold roughly 3.2% of the sample. Regarding this clone: Its antigen specificity is not known. No per-base quality is available; no much larger clone lies one base away.

V is clipped by 2 bases and J by 7 bases, and the sequence between their germline boundaries is 15 bases long. The germline V gene (reference sequence) gives CDR1 as PRHDT and CDR2 as FYEKMQ. From the cysteine up to the phenylalanine, the CDR3 has a length of 15 residues. Of all the DNA, just the CDR3 is kept, 45 bases in frame from base 1. Sequenced material: blood. The sequence is built from TRBV13 and TRBJ2-1, with an unclear D gene assignment. The clonotype comes from a man in his fifties in good health. The DNA reads as follows: TGTGCCAGCAGCTTATGGGGTGTAGGGCGTAATGAGCAGTTCTTC. This gives the protein CASSLWGVGRNEQFF.